One sample yielded the 20 T cell receptor beta chains listed below, sequenced in a study of shared clonotypes between healthy human individuals. TCRdb's copy holds only in-frame clones and misses some; the assay was immunoSEQ multiplex PCR. The data contain over 750,000 clones, 96% of them singletons. Only CD45RO-negative cells positively selected for CCR7 counted as naive CD8 cells, so terminally differentiated effector memory CD45RA+ cells were excluded. Source material: naive CD8+ T cells sorted from blood. Receptor source: a young man in good health.

The CDR3, as DNA: TGTGCCAGCTCAACCGGACAGGGGGAAGAGACCCAGTACTTC. This codes for CASSTGQGEETQYF. The genes are TRBV18 and TRBJ2-5; 10 bases align to TRBD1. Germline V gene lookup returns CDR1 KGHSH and CDR2 LQKENI. After removal of 5 bases from V and 3 bases from J, the junction contained 3 bases not matched to a gene. The CDR3 is 14 amino acids.

This clone appeared a single time. The chain is built from TRBV5-4 and TRBJ2-7; no clear D. V was cut by 5 bases and J by 5 bases, with 14 bases left in between. Germline-derived CDR1 and CDR2 are SGHNT and YYREEE (reference sequence). This CDR3 is built from 13 residues. CDR3 nucleotides: TGTGCCAGCAGGCGGCCCGGCGGCAACGAGCAGTACTTC. Protein: CASRRPGGNEQYF.

The chain recombines TRBV27 with TRBJ2-7, with D perhaps matching TRBD1 or TRBD2 (5 bases each). CDR3 length: 16 amino acids. Trimming cost V 4 bases and J 2 bases, with 18 bases left between them. Germline V lookup: CDR1 MNHEY, CDR2 SMNVEV (reference sequence). The CDR3 region is CASSSIGPEGPYEQYF. Here the CDR3 DNA reads TGTGCCAGCAGTTCTATAGGACCCGAGGGGCCCTACGAGCAGTACTTC.

This sequence joins TRBV12-5 and TRBJ2-2; D is perhaps TRBD2 (7 bases). This CDR3 has 15 residues. Germline V gives CDR1 LGHNT, CDR2 FRNRAP. The V gene lost 7 bases and the J gene lost 8 bases, with 20 bases spanning the gap. The CDR3 coding sequence is TGTGCTAGTGCCCCAGCCGGGGGGCGCGTGGGGGAGCTGTTTTTT. This gives the protein CASAPAGGRVGELFF. Drawing the rest from reference TRBV12-5 and TRBJ2-2, the complete variable domain is DARVTQTPRHKVTEMGQEVTMRCQPILGHNTVFWYRQTMMQGLELLAYFRNRAPLDDSGMPKDRFSAEMPDATLATLKIQPSEPRDSAVYFCASAPAGGRVGELFFGEGSRLTVL.

This chain connects TRBV29-1 to TRBJ2-7; no clear D. V lost 7 bases, J lost 0 bases, and 13 bases lay in between. Germline CDR1 and CDR2: SQVTM and ANQGSEA. The CDR3 runs 13 residues. CDR3 sequence: CSALTENSYEQYF. CDR3 DNA sequence: TGCAGCGCGCTAACAGAGAACTCCTACGAGCAGTACTTC.

The rearrangement uses TRBV9 and TRBJ2-1; 7 bases fit TRBD2. The trim removed 5 bases at V and 3 bases at J, leaving 11 bases unmatched. The CDR3 covers 16 residues. The germline V gene has CDR1 SGDLS and CDR2 YYNGEE. The CDR3 sequence: CASSARRESFYNEQFF. The CDR3, as DNA: TGTGCCAGCAGTGCCCGGCGGGAGAGCTTCTACAATGAGCAGTTCTTC.

The rearrangement links TRBV6-5 to TRBJ2-5, with D uncertain. Germline V gene data show CDR1 as MNHEY and CDR2 as SVGAGI. The V gene lost 0 bases and the J gene lost 5 bases, with 10 bases spanning the gap. This CDR3 is 14 amino acids long. DNA for the CDR3: TGTGCCAGCAGTTACTCGATAACGTTGGAGACCCAGTACTTC. Encoded protein: CASSYSITLETQYF.

The rearrangement links TRBV7-9 to TRBJ1-4; no clear D. Trimming cost V 1 base and J 4 bases, with 13 bases left between them. The CDR3 contains 16 residues. Germline CDR1 is SEHNR and CDR2 is FQNEAQ (reference sequence). The CDR3 reads CASSLVRVGINEKLFF. The CDR3 region has the DNA TGTGCCAGCAGCTTAGTTCGAGTCGGGATTAATGAAAAACTGTTTTTT.

DNA for the CDR3: TGTGCCAGCAACCCAGGGGGACCAGATACGCAGTATTTT. Translation gives CASNPGGPDTQYF. The chain couples TRBV6-6 to TRBJ2-3; 7 bases are a match to TRBD1. V was pared by 7 bases and J by 4 bases, with 5 bases of the junction left unmatched. The CDR3 is 13 residues long. Germline values: CDR1 MNHNY, CDR2 SVGAGI (reference sequence).

The chain combines TRBV11-2 with TRBJ2-7; D perhaps matches TRBD2 (6 bases). The CDR3 runs 17 residues. V was shortened by 5 bases and J by 0 bases, with 20 bases between the two germline ends. Germline V gives CDR1 SGHAT, CDR2 FQNNGV. The CDR3 is CASSPTPKGRSSYEQYF. The CDR3 DNA reads as TGTGCCAGCAGCCCCACCCCCAAAGGGAGGAGCTCCTACGAGCAGTACTTC.

This chain uses TRBV7-6 with TRBJ2-6; D is possibly TRBD2 (6 bases). V was clipped by 3 bases and J by 0 bases, with 12 bases between them. This CDR3 comprises 17 residues. The germline V gene encodes CDR1 SGHVS and CDR2 FNYEAQ. CDR3 residues: CASSFSGPFSGANVLTF. CDR3 bases: TGTGCCAGCAGCTTTAGCGGACCTTTCTCTGGGGCCAACGTCCTGACTTTC.

The gene calls are TRBV5-8 and TRBJ2-1; D not resolved. This CDR3 spans 12 amino acids. V was pared by 1 base and J by 9 bases, with 8 bases between. Germline values: CDR1 SGHTS, CDR2 YDEGEE. CDR3 loop: CASSLSLGEQFF. The CDR3 nucleotides are TGTGCCAGCAGCTTGTCTTTGGGTGAGCAGTTCTTC.

In regard to this clone: Different DNA sequences within this sample yield the same CDR3. This chain connects TRBV29-1 to TRBJ2-7; D gene unclear. Germline V gene sequence: CDR1 SQVTM, CDR2 ANQGSEA. Trimming cost V 4 bases and J 3 bases, with 7 bases left between them. There are 11 residues in the CDR3. CDR3 nucleotide sequence: TGCAGCGTTGGTTCGGGCTACGAGCAGTACTTC. It specifies CSVGSGYEQYF.

The V gene is TRBV7-6, the J gene TRBJ2-5, with 10 bases that match TRBD2. Germline trimming cut 1 base from V and 4 bases from J; bases unmatched to any gene: 6. From germline, CDR1 is SGHVS and CDR2 FNYEAQ. The CDR3 is made up of 16 amino acids. The CDR3 sequence: CASSLEASGSRETQYF. The CDR3 DNA reads as TGTGCCAGCAGCTTAGAGGCTAGCGGGAGTCGAGAGACCCAGTACTTC.

The rearrangement links TRBV11-2 to TRBJ1-1; D possibly corresponds to TRBD1 (6 bases). The CDR3 is 15 amino acids. CDR1 and CDR2 (germline): SGHAT, FQNNGV. Trimming removed 0 bases at V and 4 bases at J, with 12 bases between. In DNA form, the CDR3 reads TGTGCCAGCAGCTTAGAGGGGGCTATGGGCACTGAAGCTTTCTTT. Translation: CASSLEGAMGTEAFF. Full variable domain (remainder filled in from reference TRBV11-2 and TRBJ1-1): EAGVAQSPRYKIIEKRQSVAFWCNPISGHATLYWYQQILGQGPKLLIQFQNNGVVDDSQLPKDRFSAERLKGVDSTLKIQPAKLEDSAVYLCASSLEGAMGTEAFFGQGTRLTVV.

The chain has TRBV11-2 and TRBJ1-1, with D possibly being TRBD1 (5 bases). Germline V gene lookup returns CDR1 SGHAT and CDR2 FQNNGV. The CDR3 is made up of 14 amino acids. Trimming removed 5 bases from V and 1 base from J, with 11 bases in between. CDR3 loop: CASSHGQGNTEAFF. CDR3 DNA sequence: TGTGCCAGCAGCCACGGGCAGGGGAACACTGAAGCTTTCTTT.

This clone has only one observation. The gene calls are TRBV4-1 and TRBJ2-3; D call uncertain. Germline CDR1 is MGHRA and CDR2 is YSYEKL. This CDR3 comprises 13 residues. The germline V and J ends were trimmed by 1 base and 1 base, with 3 bases remaining between them. The CDR3 here is CASSQARTDTQYF. CDR3 nucleotides: TGCGCCAGCAGCCAAGCCCGCACAGATACGCAGTATTTT.

This chain links TRBV4-1 with TRBJ2-1, with 8 bases aligning to TRBD2. Losses at the gene ends were 1 base for V and 9 bases for J; bases not matched to a gene: 5. The CDR3 is made up of 14 amino acids. CDR1 and CDR2 from the germline V gene are MGHRA and YSYEKL. CDR3 in amino acids: CASSQGGLVGEQFF. CDR3 coding DNA: TGCGCCAGCAGCCAAGGGGGACTAGTTGGTGAGCAGTTCTTC.

With respect to this clone: Other DNA sequences in the same sample also yield this CDR3. The chain employs TRBV9 and TRBJ1-2; D unresolved. V lost 7 bases and J lost 2, with 6 bases in between. The germline gives CDR1 SGDLS, CDR2 YYNGEE. This CDR3 is built from 11 residues. The CDR3 is CASDSNYGYTF. In nucleotides, the CDR3 is TGTGCCAGCGACTCGAACTATGGCTACACCTTC.

J is TRBJ2-5 and V is TRBV7-8, with 10 bases matching TRBD2. With 4 bases clipped from V and 2 bases from J, the junction kept 16 bases outside the gene matches. This CDR3 region has 19 residues. CDR1 and CDR2 from the germline V gene are SGHVS and FQNEAQ. The CDR3 region is CASSSNKLAGHLEQETQYF. CDR3 coding DNA: TGTGCCAGCAGCTCGAACAAACTAGCGGGACATCTCGAGCAAGAGACCCAGTACTTC. Filled out from reference TRBV7-8 and TRBJ2-5, the complete variable domain reads GAGVSQSPRYKVAKRGQDVALRCDPISGHVSLFWYQQALGQGPEFLTYFQNEAQLDKSGLPSDRFFAERPEGSVSTLKIQRTQQEDSAVYLCASSSNKLAGHLEQETQYFGPGTRLLVL.